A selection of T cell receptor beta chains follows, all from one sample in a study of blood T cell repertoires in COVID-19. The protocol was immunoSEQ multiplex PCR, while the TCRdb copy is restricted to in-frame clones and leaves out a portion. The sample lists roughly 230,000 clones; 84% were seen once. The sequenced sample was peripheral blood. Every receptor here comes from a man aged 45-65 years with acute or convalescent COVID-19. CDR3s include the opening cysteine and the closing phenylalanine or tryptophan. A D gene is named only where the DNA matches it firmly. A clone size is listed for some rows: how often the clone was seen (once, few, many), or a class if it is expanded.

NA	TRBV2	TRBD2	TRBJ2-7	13	CASCAIGGSEQYF	TGTGCCAGCTGTGCGATCGGCGGGAGCGAGCAGTACTTC
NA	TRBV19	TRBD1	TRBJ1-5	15	CASKGDSQRNQPQHF	TGTGCCAGTAAAGGGGACAGCCAAAGGAATCAGCCCCAGCATTTT
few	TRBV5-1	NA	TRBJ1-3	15	CASSPSGTTGNTIYF	TGCGCCAGCAGCCCATCCGGGACAACTGGAAACACCATATATTTT
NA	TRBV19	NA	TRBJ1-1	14	CASSRGNRDTEAFF	TGTGCCAGTTCGCGGGGGAATAGGGACACTGAAGCTTTCTTT
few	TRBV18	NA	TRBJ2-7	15	CASSPGQRGGYEQYF	TGTGCCAGCTCACCAGGGCAAAGGGGCGGCTACGAGCAGTACTTC
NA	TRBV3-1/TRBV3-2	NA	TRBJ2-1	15	CASSPRPGEYNEQFF	TGTGCCAGCAGCCCCCGGCCAGGGGAATACAATGAGCAGTTCTTC
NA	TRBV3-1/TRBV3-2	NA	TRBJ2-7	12	CASSQEHYEQYF	TGTGCCAGCAGCCAAGAACACTACGAGCAGTACTTC
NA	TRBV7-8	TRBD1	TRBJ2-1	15	CASSTTGGPYNEQFF	TGTGCCAGCAGCACGACAGGGGGCCCGTACAATGAGCAGTTCTTC
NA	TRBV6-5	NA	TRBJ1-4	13	CASSSGLGEKLFF	TGTGCCAGCAGTTCAGGGTTGGGTGAAAAACTGTTTTTT
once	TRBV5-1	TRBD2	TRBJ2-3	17	CASSIGLAGTSTDTQYF	TGCGCCAGCAGCATAGGACTAGCGGGGACTAGCACAGATACGCAGTATTTT
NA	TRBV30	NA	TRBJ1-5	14	CAMSGVISNQPQHF	TGTGCCATGTCAGGTGTAATTAGCAATCAGCCCCAGCATTTT
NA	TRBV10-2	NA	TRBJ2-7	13	CASRTADSYEQYF	TGCGCCAGCAGAACAGCTGACTCCTACGAGCAGTACTTC
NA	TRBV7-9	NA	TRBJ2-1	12	CASSPSGNEQFF	TGTGCCAGCAGCCCGTCGGGTAATGAGCAGTTCTTC
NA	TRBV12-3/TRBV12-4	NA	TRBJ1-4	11	CASSLTNKLFF	TGTGCCAGCAGTTTGACTAATAAGCTGTTTTTT
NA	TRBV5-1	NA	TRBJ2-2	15	CASSLGQIDTGELFF	TGCGCCAGCAGCTTGGGCCAGATCGACACCGGGGAGCTGTTTTTT
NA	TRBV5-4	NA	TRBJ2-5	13	CASSWGLEETQYF	TGTGCCAGCAGCTGGGGACTGGAAGAGACCCAGTACTTC
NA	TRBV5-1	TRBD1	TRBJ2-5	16	CASSFYRGLTQETQYF	TGCGCCAGCAGCTTTTACAGGGGTCTTACCCAAGAGACCCAGTACTTC
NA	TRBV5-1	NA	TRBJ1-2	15	CASSLFWDTEGGYTF	TGCGCCAGCAGCTTGTTTTGGGACACTGAGGGTGGCTACACCTTC
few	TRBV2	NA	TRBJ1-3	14	CASSEGTSKNTIYF	TGTGCCAGCAGTGAAGGGACTTCTAAAAACACCATATATTTT
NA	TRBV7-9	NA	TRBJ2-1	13	CASSPEGIDEQFF	TGTGCCAGCAGCCCGGAGGGCATCGATGAGCAGTTCTTC
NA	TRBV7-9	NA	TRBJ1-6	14	CASSQGTSNSPLHF	TGTGCCAGCAGTCAAGGGACATCTAATTCACCCCTCCACTTT
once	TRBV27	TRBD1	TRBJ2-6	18	CASSFYRGHNSGANVLTF	TGTGCCAGCAGTTTCTACAGGGGCCATAACTCTGGGGCCAACGTCCTGACTTTC
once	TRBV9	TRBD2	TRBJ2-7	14	CASSVYAGEGEQYF	TGTGCCAGCAGCGTATATGCGGGAGAGGGGGAGCAGTACTTC
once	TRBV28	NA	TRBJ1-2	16	CASSFAVSGDAYGYTF	TGTGCCAGCAGTTTCGCAGTGTCGGGAGATGCCTATGGCTACACCTTC
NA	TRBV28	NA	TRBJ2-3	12	CASSEERDTQYF	TGTGCCAGCAGTGAGGAGCGAGATACGCAGTATTTT
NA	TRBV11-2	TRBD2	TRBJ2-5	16	CASSLALAGVGETQYF	TGTGCCAGCAGCTTAGCCCTAGCGGGAGTAGGAGAGACCCAGTACTTC
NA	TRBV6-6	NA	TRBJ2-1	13	CASSYNRENEQFF	TGTGCCAGCAGTTACAACAGGGAAAATGAGCAGTTCTTC
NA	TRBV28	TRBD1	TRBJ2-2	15	CASSQNRGRTGELFF	TGTGCCAGCAGCCAAAACAGGGGTCGGACCGGGGAGCTGTTTTTT
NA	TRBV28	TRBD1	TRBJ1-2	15	CASASTGVANYGYTF	TGTGCCAGCGCCAGCACAGGGGTAGCTAACTATGGCTACACCTTC
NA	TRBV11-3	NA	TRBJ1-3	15	CASSSAGVPGNTIYF	TGTGCCAGCAGCTCCGCAGGGGTCCCTGGAAACACCATATATTTT
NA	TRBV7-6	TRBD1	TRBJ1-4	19	CASSPWPGQGNGGNEKLFF	TGTGCCAGCAGCCCATGGCCGGGACAGGGTAACGGGGGCAATGAAAAACTGTTTTTT
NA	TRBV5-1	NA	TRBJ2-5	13	CASSLVGAETQYF	TGCGCCAGCAGCTTGGTAGGGGCAGAGACCCAGTACTTC
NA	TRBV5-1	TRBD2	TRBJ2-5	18	CASSPGLAGRDYQETQYF	TGCGCCAGCAGCCCGGGACTAGCGGGGCGCGATTACCAAGAGACCCAGTACTTC
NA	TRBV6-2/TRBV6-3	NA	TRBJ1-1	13	CASSYMQASEAFF	TGTGCCAGCAGTTACATGCAGGCCAGTGAAGCTTTCTTT
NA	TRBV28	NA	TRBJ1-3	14	CASSATSSGNTIYF	TGTGCCAGCAGTGCAACATCCTCTGGAAACACCATATATTTT
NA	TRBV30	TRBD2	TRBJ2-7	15	CAWAPFSGSSYEQYF	TGTGCCTGGGCCCCCTTCAGCGGGAGCTCCTACGAGCAGTACTTC
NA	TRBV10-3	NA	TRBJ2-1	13	CAISGARENEQFF	TGTGCCATCAGTGGCGCTAGGGAGAATGAGCAGTTCTTC
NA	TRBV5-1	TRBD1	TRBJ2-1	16	CASSTWTGLGYNEQFF	TGCGCCAGCAGCACATGGACAGGGCTTGGCTACAATGAGCAGTTCTTC
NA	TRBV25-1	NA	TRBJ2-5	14	CASSEWGPEETQYF	TGTGCCAGCAGCGAGTGGGGGCCCGAAGAGACCCAGTACTTC
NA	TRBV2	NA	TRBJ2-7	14	CASSRLTGAYEQYF	TGTGCCAGCAGTAGGTTGACAGGAGCCTACGAGCAGTACTTC
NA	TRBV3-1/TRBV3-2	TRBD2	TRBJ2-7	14	CASSHGSGAYEQYF	TGTGCCAGCAGCCACGGGAGCGGGGCCTACGAGCAGTACTTC
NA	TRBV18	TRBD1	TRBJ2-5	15	CASSLAPTGQETQYF	TGTGCCAGCTCACTCGCCCCGACAGGGCAAGAGACCCAGTACTTC
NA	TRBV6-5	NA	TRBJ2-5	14	CASSYGLASETQYF	TGTGCCAGCAGTTACGGCCTAGCTTCAGAGACCCAGTACTTC
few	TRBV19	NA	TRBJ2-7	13	CASSVGMRNEQYF	TGTGCCAGTAGTGTTGGCATGAGGAACGAGCAGTACTTC
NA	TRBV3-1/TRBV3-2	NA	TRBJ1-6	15	CASSQAAGVNSPLHF	TGTGCCAGCAGCCAAGCTGCAGGGGTTAATTCACCCCTCCACTTT
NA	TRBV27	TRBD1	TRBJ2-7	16	CASSLLGQGQRYEQYF	TGTGCCAGCAGTTTACTCGGACAGGGACAAAGGTACGAGCAGTACTTC
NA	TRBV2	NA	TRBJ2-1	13	CASIRTVYNEQFF	TGTGCCAGCATCCGGACAGTTTACAATGAGCAGTTCTTC
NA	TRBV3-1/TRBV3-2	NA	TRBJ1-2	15	CASSQEPGYGYGYTF	TGTGCCAGCAGCCAAGAGCCGGGGTATGGCTATGGCTACACCTTC
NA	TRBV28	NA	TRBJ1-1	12	CASSLQGTEAFF	TGTGCCAGCAGTTTACAGGGGACTGAAGCTTTCTTT
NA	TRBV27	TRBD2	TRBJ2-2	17	CASRLTSGRLNTGELFF	TGTGCCAGCAGACTGACTAGCGGGAGGCTGAACACCGGGGAGCTGTTTTTT
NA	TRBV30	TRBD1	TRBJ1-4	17	CAWTKNRGSATNEKLFF	TGTGCCTGGACCAAGAACAGGGGAAGCGCAACTAATGAAAAACTGTTTTTT
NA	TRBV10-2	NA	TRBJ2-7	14	CASSVAGEDYEQYF	TGCGCCAGCAGTGTTGCAGGGGAAGATTACGAGCAGTACTTC
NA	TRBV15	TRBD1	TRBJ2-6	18	CATSSRTGRISGANVLTF	TGTGCCACCAGCAGCCGGACAGGGCGAATCTCTGGGGCCAACGTCCTGACTTTC
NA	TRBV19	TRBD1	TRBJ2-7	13	CASSVTGAYEQYF	TGTGCCAGTAGTGTGACAGGGGCCTACGAGCAGTACTTC
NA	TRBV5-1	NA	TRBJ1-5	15	CASSLTGFSSQPQHF	TGCGCCAGCAGCTTAACAGGGTTTTCGAGTCAGCCCCAGCATTTT